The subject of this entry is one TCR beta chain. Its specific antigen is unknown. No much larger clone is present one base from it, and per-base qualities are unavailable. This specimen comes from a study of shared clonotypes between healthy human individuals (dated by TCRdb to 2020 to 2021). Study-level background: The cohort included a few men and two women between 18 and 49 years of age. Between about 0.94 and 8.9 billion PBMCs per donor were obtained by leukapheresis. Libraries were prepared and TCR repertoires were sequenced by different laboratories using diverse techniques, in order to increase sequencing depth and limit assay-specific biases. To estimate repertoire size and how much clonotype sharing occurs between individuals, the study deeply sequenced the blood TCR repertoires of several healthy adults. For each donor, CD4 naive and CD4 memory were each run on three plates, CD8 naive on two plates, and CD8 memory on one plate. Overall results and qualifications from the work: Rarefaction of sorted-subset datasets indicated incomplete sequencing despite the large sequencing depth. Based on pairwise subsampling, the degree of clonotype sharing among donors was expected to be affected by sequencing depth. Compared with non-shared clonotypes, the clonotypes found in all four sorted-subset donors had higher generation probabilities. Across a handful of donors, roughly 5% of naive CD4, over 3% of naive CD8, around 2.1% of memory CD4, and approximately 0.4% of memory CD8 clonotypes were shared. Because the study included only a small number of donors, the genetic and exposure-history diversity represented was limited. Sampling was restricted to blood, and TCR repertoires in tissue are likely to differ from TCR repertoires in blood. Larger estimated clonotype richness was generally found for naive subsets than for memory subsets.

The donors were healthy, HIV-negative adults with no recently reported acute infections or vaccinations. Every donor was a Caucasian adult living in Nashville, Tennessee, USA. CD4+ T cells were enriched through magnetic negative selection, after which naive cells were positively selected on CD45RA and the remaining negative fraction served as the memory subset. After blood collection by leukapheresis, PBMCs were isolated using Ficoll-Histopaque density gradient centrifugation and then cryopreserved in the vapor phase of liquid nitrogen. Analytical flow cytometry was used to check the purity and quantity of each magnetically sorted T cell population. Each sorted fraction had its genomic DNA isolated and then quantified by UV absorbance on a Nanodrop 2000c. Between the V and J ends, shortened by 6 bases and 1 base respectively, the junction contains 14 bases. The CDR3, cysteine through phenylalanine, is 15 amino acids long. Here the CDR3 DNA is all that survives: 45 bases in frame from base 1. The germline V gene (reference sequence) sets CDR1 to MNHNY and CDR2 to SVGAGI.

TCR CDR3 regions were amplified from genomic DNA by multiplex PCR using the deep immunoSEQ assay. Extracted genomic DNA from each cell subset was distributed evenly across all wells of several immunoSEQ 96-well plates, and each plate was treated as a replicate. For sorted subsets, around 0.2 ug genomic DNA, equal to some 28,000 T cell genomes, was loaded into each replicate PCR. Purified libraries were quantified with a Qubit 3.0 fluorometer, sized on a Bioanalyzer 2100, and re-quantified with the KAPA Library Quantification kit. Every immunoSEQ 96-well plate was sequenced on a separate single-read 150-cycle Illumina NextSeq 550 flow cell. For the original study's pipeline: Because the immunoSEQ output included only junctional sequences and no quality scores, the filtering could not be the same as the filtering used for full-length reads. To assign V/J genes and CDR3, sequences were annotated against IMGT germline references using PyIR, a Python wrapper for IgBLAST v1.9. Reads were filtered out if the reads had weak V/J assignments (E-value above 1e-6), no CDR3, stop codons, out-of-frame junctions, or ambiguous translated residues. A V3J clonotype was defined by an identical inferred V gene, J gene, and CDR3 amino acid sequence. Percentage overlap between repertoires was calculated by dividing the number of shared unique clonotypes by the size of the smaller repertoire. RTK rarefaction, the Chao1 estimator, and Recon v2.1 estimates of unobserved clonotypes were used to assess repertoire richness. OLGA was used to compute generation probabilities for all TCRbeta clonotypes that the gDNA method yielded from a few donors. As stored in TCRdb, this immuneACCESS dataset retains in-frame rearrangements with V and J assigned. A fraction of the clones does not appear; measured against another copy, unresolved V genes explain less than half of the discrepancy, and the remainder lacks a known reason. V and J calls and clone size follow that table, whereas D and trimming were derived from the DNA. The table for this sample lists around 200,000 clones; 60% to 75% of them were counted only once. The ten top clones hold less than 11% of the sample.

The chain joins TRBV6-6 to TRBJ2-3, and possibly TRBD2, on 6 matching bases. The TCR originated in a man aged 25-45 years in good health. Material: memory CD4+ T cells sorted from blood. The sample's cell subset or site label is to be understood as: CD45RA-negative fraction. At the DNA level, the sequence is TGTGCCAGCAGGAAGCCGGGACTCCGCACAGATACGCAGTATTTT. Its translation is CASRKPGLRTDTQYF.